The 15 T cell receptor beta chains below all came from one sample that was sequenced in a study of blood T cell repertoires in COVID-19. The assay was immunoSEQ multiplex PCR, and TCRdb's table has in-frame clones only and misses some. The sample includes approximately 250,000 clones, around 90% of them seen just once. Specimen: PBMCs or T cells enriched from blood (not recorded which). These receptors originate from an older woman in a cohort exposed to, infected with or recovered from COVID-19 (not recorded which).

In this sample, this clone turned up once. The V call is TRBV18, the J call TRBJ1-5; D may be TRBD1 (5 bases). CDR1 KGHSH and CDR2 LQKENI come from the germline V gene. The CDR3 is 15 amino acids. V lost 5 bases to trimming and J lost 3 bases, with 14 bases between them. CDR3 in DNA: TGTGCCAGCTCAAATACGGGGGGATCCAATCAGCCCCAGCATTTT. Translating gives CASSNTGGSNQPQHF.

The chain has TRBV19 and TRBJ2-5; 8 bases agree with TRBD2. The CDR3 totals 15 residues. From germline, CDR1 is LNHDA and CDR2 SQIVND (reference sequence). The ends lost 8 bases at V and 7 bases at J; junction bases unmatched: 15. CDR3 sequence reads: CASQAGGGRYATQYF. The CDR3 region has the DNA TGTGCCAGTCAGGCTGGGGGCGGGAGGTACGCGACCCAGTACTTC.

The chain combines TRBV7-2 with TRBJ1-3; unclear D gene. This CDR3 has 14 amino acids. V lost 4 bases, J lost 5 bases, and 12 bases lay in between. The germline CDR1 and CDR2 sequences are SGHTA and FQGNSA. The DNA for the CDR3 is TGTGCCAGCAGCTCGACGTTGGAGAGAAACACCATATATTTT. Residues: CASSSTLERNTIYF.

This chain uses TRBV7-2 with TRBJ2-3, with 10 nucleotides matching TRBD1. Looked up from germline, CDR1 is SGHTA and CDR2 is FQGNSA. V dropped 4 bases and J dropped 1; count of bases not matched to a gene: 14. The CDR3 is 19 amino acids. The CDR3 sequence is CASSSTQPSGTGGTDTQYF. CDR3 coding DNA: TGTGCCAGCAGCTCGACTCAACCCTCAGGGACAGGGGGCACAGATACGCAGTATTTT. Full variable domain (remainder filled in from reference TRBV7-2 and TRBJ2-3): GAGVSQSPSNKVTEKGKDVELRCDPISGHTALYWYRQSLGQGLEFLIYFQGNSAPDKSGLPSDRFSAERTGGSVSTLTIQRTQQEDSAVYLCASSSTQPSGTGGTDTQYFGPGTRLTVL.

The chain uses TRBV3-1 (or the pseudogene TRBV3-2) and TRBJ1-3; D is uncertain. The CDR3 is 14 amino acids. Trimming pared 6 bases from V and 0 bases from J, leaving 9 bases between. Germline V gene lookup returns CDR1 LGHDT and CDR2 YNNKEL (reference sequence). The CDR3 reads CASRLSSSGNTIYF. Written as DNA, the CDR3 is TGTGCCAGCAGACTCTCTAGCTCTGGAAACACCATATATTTT.

Written as DNA, the CDR3 is TGTGCCAGCAGCTTGCGTACAGGGCCAGCCTACGAGCAGTACTTC. It specifies CASSLRTGPAYEQYF. V usage is TRBV5-4 and J usage is TRBJ2-7; D possibly corresponds to TRBD1 (6 bases). There are 15 residues in the CDR3. Germline V gene sequence: CDR1 SGHNT, CDR2 YYREEE (reference sequence). V dropped 1 base and J dropped 2 bases, with 13 bases sitting between them.

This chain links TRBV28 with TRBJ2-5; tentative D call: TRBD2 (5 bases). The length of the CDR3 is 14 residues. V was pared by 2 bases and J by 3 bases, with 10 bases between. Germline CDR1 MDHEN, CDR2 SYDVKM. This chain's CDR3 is CASSLRGKEETQYF. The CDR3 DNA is TGTGCCAGCAGTTTACGGGGAAAAGAAGAGACCCAGTACTTC.

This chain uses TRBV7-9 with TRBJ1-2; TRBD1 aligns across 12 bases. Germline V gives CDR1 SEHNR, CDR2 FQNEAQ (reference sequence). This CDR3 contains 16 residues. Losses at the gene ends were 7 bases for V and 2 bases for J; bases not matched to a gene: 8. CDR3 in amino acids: CASTIAGQGANYGYTF. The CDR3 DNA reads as TGTGCCAGCACAATAGCGGGACAGGGGGCCAACTATGGCTACACCTTC.

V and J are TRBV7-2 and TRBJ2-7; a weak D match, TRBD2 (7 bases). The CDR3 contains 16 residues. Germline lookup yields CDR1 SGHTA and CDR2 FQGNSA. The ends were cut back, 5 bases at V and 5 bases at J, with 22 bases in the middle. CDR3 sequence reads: CASSPKGGGSRNEQYF. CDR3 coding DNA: TGTGCCAGCAGCCCAAAGGGGGGCGGGAGTAGGAACGAGCAGTACTTC.

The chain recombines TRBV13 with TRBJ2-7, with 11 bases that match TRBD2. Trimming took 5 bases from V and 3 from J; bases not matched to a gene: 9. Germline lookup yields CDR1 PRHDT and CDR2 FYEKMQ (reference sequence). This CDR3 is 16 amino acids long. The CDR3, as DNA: TGTGCCAGCAGCCTAAAACCCGGGACTAGCGGCTACGAGCAGTACTTC. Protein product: CASSLKPGTSGYEQYF.

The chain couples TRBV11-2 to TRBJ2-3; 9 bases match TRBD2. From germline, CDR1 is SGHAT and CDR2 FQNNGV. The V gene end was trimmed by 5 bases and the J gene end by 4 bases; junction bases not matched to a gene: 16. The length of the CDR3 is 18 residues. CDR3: CASSPTTSTSGRPDTQYF. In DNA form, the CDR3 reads TGTGCCAGCAGCCCAACGACCTCAACTAGCGGGCGCCCAGATACGCAGTATTTT.

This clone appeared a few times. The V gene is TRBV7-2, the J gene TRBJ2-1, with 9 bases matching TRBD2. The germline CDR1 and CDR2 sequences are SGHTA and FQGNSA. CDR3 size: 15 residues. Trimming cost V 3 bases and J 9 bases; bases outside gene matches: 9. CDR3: CASSLGGRAVFEQFF. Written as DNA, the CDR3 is TGTGCCAGCAGCTTGGGCGGGAGGGCCGTATTTGAGCAGTTCTTC. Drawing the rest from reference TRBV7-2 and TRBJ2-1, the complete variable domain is GAGVSQSPSNKVTEKGKDVELRCDPISGHTALYWYRQSLGQGLEFLIYFQGNSAPDKSGLPSDRFSAERTGGSVSTLTIQRTQQEDSAVYLCASSLGGRAVFEQFFGPGTRLTVL.

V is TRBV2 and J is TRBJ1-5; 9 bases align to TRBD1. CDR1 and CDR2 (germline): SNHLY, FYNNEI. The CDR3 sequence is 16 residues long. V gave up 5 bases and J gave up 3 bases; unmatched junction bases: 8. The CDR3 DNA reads TGTGCCAGCAGTAGGGGGGACAGGGCCATCAATCAGCCCCAGCATTTT. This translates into CASSRGDRAINQPQHF.

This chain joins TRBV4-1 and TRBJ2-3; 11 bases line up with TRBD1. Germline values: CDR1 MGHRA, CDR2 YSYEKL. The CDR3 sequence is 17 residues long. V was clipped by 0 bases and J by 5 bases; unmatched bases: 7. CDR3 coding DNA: TGCGCCAGCAGCCAAGAGTGGACAGGGGGCTTGGGAGATACGCAGTATTTT. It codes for CASSQEWTGGLGDTQYF.

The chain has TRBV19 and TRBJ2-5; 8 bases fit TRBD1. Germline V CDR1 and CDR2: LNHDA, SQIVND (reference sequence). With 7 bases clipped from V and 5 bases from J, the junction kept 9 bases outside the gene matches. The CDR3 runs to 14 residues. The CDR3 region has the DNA TGTGCCAGTAATGACAGGGGCGGGGAGGAGACCCAGTACTTC. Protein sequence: CASNDRGGEETQYF.